Sequencing of this T cell receptor (beta chain) was carried out in a study of blood T cell repertoires in COVID-19. Study-wide background: Whether acute or convalescent, the COVID-19 samples came from the United States, Italy and Spain.

V dropped 4 bases and J dropped 7; count of bases not matched to a gene: 6. CDR1 MDHEN and CDR2 SYDVKM come from the germline V gene. This CDR3 contains 13 residues. Per the authors' pipeline: It was from reference gene primer amplification that nucleated cell counts were estimated. Profiled with immunoSEQ multiplex PCR; TCRdb holds only in-frame clones, not every one. V, J and clone size are taken as reported in that table, and D and trimming were inferred from the DNA itself. Of about 130,000 clones in the sample, roughly four fifths were seen once. The source material was peripheral blood. The TCR originated in a man aged 25 to 45 with COVID-19, enrolled during active disease. J is TRBJ1-2 and V is TRBV28, with 7 bases identical to TRBD1. The CDR3 protein is CASSSLYRGGYTF. CDR3 in DNA: TGTGCCAGCAGTTCGCTATACAGGGGTGGCTACACCTTC.